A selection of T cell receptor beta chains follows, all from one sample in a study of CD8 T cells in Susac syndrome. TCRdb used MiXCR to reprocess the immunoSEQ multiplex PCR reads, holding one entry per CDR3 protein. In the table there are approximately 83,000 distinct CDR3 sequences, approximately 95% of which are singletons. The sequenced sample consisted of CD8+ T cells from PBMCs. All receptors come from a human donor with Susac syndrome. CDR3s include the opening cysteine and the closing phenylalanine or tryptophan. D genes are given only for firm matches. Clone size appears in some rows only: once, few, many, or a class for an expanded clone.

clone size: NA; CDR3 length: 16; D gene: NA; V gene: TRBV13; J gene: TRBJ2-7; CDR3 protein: CASSLAGTLGAYEQYF; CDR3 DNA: TGTGCCAGCAGCTTGGCCGGGACACTGGGAGCCTACGAGCAGTACTTC
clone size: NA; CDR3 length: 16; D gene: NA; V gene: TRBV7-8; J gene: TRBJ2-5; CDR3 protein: CASSLDDRNPQETQYF; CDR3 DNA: TGTGCCAGCAGCTTAGACGACAGGAATCCCCAAGAGACCCAGTACTTC
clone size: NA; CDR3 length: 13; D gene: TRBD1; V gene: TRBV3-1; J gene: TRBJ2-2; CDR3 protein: CASSSLTGRELFF; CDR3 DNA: TGTGCCAGCAGCTCTTTGACAGGGCGGGAGCTGTTTTTT
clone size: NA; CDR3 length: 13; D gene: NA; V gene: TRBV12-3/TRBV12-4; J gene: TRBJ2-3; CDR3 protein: CATRPLGTDTQYF; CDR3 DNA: TGTGCCACCCGGCCCTTAGGGACAGATACGCAGTATTTT
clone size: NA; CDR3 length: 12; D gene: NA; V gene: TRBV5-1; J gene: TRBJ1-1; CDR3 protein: CASRLGGTEAFF; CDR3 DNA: TGCGCCAGCCGCCTAGGGGGCACTGAAGCTTTCTTT
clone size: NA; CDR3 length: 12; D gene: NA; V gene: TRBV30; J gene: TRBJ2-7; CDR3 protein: CAWSLQGYEQYF; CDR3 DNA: TGTGCCTGGAGTCTCCAGGGTTACGAGCAGTACTTC
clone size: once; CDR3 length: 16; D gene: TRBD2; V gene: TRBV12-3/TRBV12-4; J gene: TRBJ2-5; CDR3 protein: CASSFLAGTSDETQYF; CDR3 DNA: TGTGCCAGCAGTTTCCTCGCCGGGACTAGCGACGAGACCCAGTACTTC
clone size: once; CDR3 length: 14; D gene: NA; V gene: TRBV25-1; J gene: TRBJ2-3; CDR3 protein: CASSERGASDTQYF; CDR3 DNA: TGTGCCAGCAGCGAGAGAGGGGCAAGCGATACGCAGTATTTT
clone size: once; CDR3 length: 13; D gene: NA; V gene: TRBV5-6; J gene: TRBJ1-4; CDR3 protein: CASSYGQNEKLFF; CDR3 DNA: TGTGCCAGCAGCTACGGACAGAATGAAAAACTGTTTTTT
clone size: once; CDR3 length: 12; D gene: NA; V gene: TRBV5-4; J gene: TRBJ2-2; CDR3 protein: CASSKKTGELFF; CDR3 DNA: TGTGCCAGCAGCAAAAAAACCGGGGAGCTGTTTTTT
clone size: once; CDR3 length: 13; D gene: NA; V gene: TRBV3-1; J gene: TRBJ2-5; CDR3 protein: CASSQSVQETQYF; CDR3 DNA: TGTGCCAGCAGCCAATCCGTACAAGAGACCCAGTACTTC
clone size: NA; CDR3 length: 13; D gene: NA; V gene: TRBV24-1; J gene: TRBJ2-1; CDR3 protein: CATSDLRGGEQFF; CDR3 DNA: TGTGCCACCAGTGATTTACGGGGAGGTGAGCAGTTCTTC
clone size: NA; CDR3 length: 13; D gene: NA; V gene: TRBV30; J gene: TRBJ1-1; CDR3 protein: CAWTGVSDTEAFF; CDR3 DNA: TGTGCCTGGACTGGGGTAAGCGACACTGAAGCTTTCTTT
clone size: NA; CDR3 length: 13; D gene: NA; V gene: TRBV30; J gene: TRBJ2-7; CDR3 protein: CAWSVRTHSEQYF; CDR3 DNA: TGTGCCTGGAGTGTACGGACTCATTCCGAGCAGTACTTC
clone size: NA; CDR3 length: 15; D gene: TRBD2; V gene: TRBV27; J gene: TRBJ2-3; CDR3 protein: CASTGDYGAFDTQYF; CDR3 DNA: TGTGCCAGCACCGGGGACTATGGAGCTTTTGATACGCAGTATTTT
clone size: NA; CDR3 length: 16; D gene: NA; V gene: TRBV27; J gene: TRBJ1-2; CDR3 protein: CASSFVSQPLNYGYTF; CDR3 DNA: TGTGCCAGCAGTTTCGTTTCACAACCCCTTAACTATGGCTACACCTTC
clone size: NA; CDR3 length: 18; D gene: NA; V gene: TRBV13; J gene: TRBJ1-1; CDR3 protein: CASSRLGGWESMNTEAFF; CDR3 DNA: TGTGCCAGCAGCCGGCTAGGGGGTTGGGAGTCCATGAACACTGAAGCTTTCTTT
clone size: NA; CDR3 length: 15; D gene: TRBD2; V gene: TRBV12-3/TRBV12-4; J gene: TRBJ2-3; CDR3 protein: CASSLPPGLAGTGYF; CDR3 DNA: TGTGCCAGCTCCCTGCCTCCGGGACTAGCGGGGACGGGGTATTTT
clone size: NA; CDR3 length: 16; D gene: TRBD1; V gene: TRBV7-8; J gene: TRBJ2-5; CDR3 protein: CASSSVGQGFQETQYF; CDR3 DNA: TGTGCCAGCAGCTCTGTGGGACAGGGTTTCCAAGAGACCCAGTACTTC
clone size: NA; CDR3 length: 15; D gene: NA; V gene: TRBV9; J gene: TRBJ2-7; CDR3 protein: CASSVADATPSEQYF; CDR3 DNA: TGTGCCAGCAGCGTAGCGGATGCTACTCCCAGCGAGCAGTACTTC
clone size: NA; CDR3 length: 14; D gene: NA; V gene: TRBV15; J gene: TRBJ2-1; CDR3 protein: CATREERTGDEQFF; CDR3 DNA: TGTGCCACCAGGGAAGAGCGGACCGGCGATGAGCAGTTCTTC
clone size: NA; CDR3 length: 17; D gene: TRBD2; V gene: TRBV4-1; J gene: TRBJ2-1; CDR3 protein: CASSHAGGLAGANEQFF; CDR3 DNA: TGCGCCAGCAGCCACGCCGGGGGACTAGCGGGAGCCAATGAGCAGTTCTTC